The present T cell receptor (beta chain) was sequenced within a study of cytomegalovirus exposure and HLA in healthy donors. Study results and caveats: Presence/absence results assume similar sequencing depth per donor, which may not hold. Cytomegalovirus association was listed for 150 to 200 TCR beta chains.

Both 60 Vbeta primers and 13 Jbeta primers went into the PCR. Sequencing was performed with immunoSEQ multiplex PCR; in TCRdb, only in-frame clones are kept and a portion is missing. This table has about 93,000 clones, about 82% appearing once. The study sampled nominally healthy donors, though unrecorded immune exposures were likely. CDR1 is SGHNT and CDR2 is YENEEA in the germline V gene. Trimming shortened V by 0 bases and J by 4 bases, and 14 bases separated the two germline ends. The CDR3 runs 16 residues. On this clone: Its antigen is unidentified.

The rearrangement uses TRBV11-3 and TRBJ2-3; TRBD1 might be the D (6 bases). The specimen sequenced was PBMCs. The receptor was derived from a man aged 25 to 45 in good health and CMV-seronegative. The CDR3 sequence is CASSLDGPAGADTQYF. The CDR3 DNA reads as TGTGCCAGCAGCTTAGATGGGCCGGCAGGGGCAGATACGCAGTATTTT. Together with reference TRBV11-3 and TRBJ2-3, the CDR3 gives the full variable domain: EAGVVQSPRYKIIEKKQPVAFWCNPISGHNTLYWYLQNLGQGPELLIRYENEEAVDDSQLPKDRFSAERLKGVDSTLKIQPAELGDSAVYLCASSLDGPAGADTQYFGPGTRLTVL.